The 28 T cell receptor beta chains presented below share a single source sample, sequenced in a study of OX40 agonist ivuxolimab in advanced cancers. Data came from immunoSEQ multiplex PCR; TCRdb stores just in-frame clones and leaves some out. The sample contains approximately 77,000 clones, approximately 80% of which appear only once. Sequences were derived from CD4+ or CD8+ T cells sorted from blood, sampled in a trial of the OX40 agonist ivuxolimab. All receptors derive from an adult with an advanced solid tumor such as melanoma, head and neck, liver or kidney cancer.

The CDR3, as DNA: TGTGCCAGCAGCCCCCACAGGGGCGGCTCCTATAATTCACCCCTCCACTTT. This gives the protein CASSPHRGGSYNSPLHF. The chain couples TRBV5-8 to TRBJ1-6; 7 nucleotides line up with TRBD1. With V trimmed by 4 bases and J by 0 bases, 7 bases remained unmatched. Germline CDR1 and CDR2: SGHTS and YDEGEE. The CDR3 is 17 residues long.

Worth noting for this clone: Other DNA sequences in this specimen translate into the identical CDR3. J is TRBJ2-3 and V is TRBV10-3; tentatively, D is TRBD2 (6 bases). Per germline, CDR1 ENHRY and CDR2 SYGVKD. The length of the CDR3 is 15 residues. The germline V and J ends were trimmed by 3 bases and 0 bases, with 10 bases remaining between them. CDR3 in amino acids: CAISDRDFSTDTQYF. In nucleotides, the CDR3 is TGTGCCATCAGTGACAGGGACTTTAGCACAGATACGCAGTATTTT.

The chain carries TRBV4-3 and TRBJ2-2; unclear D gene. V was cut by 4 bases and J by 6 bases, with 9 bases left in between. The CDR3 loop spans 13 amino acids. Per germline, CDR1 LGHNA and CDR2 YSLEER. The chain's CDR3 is CASSRAHSGELFF. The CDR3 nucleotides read TGCGCCAGCAGCCGAGCCCACTCCGGGGAGCTGTTTTTT.

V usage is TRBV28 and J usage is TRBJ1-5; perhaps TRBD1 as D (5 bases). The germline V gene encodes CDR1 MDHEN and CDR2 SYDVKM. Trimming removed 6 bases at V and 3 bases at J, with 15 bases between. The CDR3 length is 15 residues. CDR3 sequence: CASRTPGRINQPQHF. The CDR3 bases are TGTGCCAGCAGAACCCCGGGACGGATCAATCAGCCCCAGCATTTT.

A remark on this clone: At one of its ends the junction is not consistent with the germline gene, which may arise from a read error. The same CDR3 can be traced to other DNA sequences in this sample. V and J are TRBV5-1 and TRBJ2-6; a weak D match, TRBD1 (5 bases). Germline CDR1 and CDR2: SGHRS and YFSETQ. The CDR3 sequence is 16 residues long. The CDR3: CASSLLTGLGANVLTF. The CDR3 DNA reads TGCGCCAGCAGCTTGTTGACCGGGTTAGGGGCCAACGTTCTGACTTTC.

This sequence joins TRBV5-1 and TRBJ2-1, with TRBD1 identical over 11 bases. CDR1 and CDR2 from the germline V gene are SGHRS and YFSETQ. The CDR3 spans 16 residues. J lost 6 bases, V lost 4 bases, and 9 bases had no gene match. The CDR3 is CASSPTAGTGGNEQFF. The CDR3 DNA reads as TGCGCCAGCAGCCCGACAGCCGGGACAGGGGGCAATGAGCAGTTCTTC.

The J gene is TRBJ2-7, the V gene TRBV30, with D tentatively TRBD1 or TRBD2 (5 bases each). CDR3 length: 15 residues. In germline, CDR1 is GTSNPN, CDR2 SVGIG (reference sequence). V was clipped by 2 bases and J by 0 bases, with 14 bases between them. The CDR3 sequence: CAWSRWGMGSYEQYF. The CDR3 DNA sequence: TGTGCCTGGAGTCGTTGGGGGATGGGCTCCTACGAGCAGTACTTC.

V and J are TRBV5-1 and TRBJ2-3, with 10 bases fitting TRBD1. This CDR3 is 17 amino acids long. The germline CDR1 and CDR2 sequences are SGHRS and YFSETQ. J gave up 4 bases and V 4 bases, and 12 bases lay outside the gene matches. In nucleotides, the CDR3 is TGCGCCAGCAGCATCCGCCCGGGACAGGGGAACGCAGATACGCAGTATTTT. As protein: CASSIRPGQGNADTQYF.

CDR3 nucleotide sequence: TGTGCCAGCAGCCTGACTAGCGGGAGTGTGGGCACCGGGGAGCTGTTTTTT. It encodes CASSLTSGSVGTGELFF. The V gene is TRBV7-2, the J gene TRBJ2-2, with 12 positions matching TRBD2. The V and J ends lost 5 bases and 4 bases, in that order; junction bases with no gene match: 8. The CDR3 contains 17 residues. Germline CDR1 and CDR2: SGHTA and FQGNSA.

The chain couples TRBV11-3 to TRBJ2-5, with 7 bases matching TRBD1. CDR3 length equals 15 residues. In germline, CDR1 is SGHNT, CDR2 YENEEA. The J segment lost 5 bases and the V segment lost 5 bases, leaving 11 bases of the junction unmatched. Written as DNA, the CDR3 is TGTGCCAGCAGCGCCCGACCGGGACAGCTTGAGACCCAGTACTTC. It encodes CASSARPGQLETQYF.

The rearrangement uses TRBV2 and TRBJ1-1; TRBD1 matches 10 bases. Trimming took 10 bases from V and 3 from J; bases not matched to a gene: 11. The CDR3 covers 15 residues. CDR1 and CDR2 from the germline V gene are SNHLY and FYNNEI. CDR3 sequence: CATLNRDRGYTEAFF. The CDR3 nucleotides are TGTGCCACCCTCAACCGGGACAGGGGATACACTGAAGCTTTCTTT.

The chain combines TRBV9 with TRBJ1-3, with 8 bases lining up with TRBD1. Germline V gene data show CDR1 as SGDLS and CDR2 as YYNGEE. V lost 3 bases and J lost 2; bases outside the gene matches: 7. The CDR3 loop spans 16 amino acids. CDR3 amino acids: CASSETGAYTGNTIYF. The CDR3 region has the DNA TGTGCCAGCAGCGAGACAGGGGCGTATACTGGAAACACCATATATTTT. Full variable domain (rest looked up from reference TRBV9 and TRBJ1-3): DSGVTQTPKHLITATGQRVTLRCSPRSGDLSVYWYQQSLDQGLQFLIQYYNGEERAKGNILERFSAQQFPDLHSELNLSSLELGDSALYFCASSETGAYTGNTIYFGEGSWLTVV.

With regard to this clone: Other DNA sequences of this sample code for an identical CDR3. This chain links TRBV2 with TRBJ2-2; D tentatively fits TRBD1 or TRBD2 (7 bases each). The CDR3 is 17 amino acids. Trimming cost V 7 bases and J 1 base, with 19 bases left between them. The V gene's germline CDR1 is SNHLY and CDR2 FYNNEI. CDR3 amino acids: CASKGGRGQGNTGELFF. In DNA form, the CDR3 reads TGTGCCAGCAAAGGGGGGAGGGGGCAAGGGAACACCGGGGAGCTGTTTTTT.

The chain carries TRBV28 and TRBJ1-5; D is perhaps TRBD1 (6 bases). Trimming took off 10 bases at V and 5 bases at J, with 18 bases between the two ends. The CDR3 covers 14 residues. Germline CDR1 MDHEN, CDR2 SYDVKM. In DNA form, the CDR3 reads TGTGCCACCAGCATCGGACAGAAGGATCAGCCCCAGCATTTT. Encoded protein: CATSIGQKDQPQHF.

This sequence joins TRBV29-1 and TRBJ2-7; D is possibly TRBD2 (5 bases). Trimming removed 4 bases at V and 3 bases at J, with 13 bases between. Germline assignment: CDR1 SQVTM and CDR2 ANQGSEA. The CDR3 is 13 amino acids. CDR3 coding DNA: TGCAGCGTTGGGCTAACGGGAAGCTACGAGCAGTACTTC. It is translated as CSVGLTGSYEQYF.

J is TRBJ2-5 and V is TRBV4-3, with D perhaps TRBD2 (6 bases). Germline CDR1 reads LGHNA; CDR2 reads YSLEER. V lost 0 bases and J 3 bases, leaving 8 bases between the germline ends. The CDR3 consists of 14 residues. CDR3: CASSQDTSKETQYF. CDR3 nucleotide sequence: TGCGCCAGCAGCCAAGATACTAGCAAAGAGACCCAGTACTTC.

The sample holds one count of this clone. This chain's CDR3 is CASSDTYRVADTQYF. CDR3 sequence (DNA): TGTGCCAGCAGCGATACCTACAGGGTTGCAGATACGCAGTATTTT. This sequence joins TRBV7-2 and TRBJ2-3; maybe TRBD1 (6 bases). The germline V gene has CDR1 SGHTA and CDR2 FQGNSA. The CDR3 sequence is 15 residues long. V shed 5 bases and J shed 4 bases, with 16 bases lying between them.

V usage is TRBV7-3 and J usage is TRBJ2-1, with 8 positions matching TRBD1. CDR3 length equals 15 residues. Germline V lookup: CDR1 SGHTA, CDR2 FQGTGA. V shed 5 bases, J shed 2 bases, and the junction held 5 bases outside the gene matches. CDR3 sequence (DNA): TGTGCCAGCAGCCCTAGACAGGGGCCCTACAATGAGCAGTTCTTC. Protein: CASSPRQGPYNEQFF.

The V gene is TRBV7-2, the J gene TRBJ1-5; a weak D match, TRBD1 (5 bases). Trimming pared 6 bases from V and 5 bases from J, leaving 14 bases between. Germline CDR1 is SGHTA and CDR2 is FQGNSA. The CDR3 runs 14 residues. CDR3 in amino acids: CASRRGGSYQPQHF. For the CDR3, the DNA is TGTGCCAGCAGAAGGGGCGGGAGCTATCAGCCCCAGCATTTT.

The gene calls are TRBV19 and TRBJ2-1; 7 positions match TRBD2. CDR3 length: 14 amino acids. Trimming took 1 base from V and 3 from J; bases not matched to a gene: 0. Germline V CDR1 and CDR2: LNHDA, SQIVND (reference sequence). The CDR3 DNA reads TGTGCCAGTAGTATAGGGGGGGGCTACAATGAGCAGTTCTTC. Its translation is CASSIGGGYNEQFF.

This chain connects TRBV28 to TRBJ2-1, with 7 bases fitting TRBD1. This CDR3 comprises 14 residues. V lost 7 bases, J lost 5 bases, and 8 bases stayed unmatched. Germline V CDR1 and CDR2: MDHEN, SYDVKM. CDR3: CASTPWDRNNEQFF. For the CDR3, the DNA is TGTGCCAGCACCCCCTGGGACAGAAACAATGAGCAGTTCTTC.

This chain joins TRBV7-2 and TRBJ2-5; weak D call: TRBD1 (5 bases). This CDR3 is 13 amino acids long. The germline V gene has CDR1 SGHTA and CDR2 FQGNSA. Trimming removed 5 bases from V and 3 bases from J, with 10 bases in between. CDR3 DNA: TGTGCCAGCAGCCCCCAGGGCGAAGAGACCCAGTACTTC. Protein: CASSPQGEETQYF.

The CDR3 region has the DNA TGTGCCAGCAGCCCACGATCTAGGACATTAAGGGATTCACCCCTCCACTTT. Its protein is CASSPRSRTLRDSPLHF. The J gene is TRBJ1-6, the V gene TRBV11-1; D perhaps matches TRBD1 (5 bases). Germline V gives CDR1 SGHAT, CDR2 FQDESV (reference sequence). The ends were cut back, 5 bases at V and 8 bases at J, with 22 bases in the middle. The CDR3 runs 17 residues.

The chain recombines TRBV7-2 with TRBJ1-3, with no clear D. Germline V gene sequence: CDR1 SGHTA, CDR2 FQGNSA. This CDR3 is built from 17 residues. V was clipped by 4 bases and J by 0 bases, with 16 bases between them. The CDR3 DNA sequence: TGTGCCAGCAGCTCGGGCAGCGCGTCTATCTCTGGAAACACCATATATTTT. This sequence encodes CASSSGSASISGNTIYF.

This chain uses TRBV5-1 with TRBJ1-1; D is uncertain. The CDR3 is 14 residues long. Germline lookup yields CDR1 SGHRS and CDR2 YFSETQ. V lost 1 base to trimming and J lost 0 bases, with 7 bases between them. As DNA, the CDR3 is TGCGCCAGCAGCTTGAGGCAGTTGAACACTGAAGCTTTCTTT. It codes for CASSLRQLNTEAFF.

The CDR3 nucleotides are TGTGCCAGCTCAACCACTCCGGGACCAAGAAACTATGGCTACACCTTC. This encodes CASSTTPGPRNYGYTF. V and J are TRBV18 and TRBJ1-2; D may be TRBD1 (5 bases). The CDR3 sequence is 16 residues long. Trimming shortened V by 5 bases and J by 2 bases, and 18 bases separated the two germline ends. CDR1 and CDR2 from the germline V gene are KGHSH and LQKENI.

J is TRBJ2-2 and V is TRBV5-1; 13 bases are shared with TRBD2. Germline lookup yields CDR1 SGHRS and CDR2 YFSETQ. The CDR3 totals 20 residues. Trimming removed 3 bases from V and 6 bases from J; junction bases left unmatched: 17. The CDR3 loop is CASSSGTSGTLRSGPGELFF. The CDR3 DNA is TGCGCCAGCAGCTCCGGGACTAGCGGGACCCTGAGGTCGGGCCCCGGGGAGCTGTTTTTT.

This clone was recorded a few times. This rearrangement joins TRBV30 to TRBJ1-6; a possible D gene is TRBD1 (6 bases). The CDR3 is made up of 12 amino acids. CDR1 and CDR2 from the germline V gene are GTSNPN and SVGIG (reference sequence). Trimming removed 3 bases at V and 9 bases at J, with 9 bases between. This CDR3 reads CAWSGQSSPLHF. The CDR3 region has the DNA TGTGCCTGGAGCGGACAGTCTTCACCCCTCCACTTT.